Listed below are T cell receptor beta chains from one sample, sequenced in a study of cytomegalovirus exposure and HLA in healthy donors. Clones were read by immunoSEQ multiplex PCR, and TCRdb kept only the in-frame ones, dropping some. The sample shows some 200,000 clones, 83% of them seen only once. Sequences were obtained from PBMCs. These TCRs come from a man aged 50-60 years in good health and CMV-seronegative. Both conserved end residues are part of each CDR3. Fields, in order: clone size, V gene, J gene, D gene, CDR3 protein, CDR3 DNA. A D gene is named only where the DNA matches it firmly. Clone size appears in some rows only: once, few, many, or a class for an expanded clone.

abundance: few
v_gene: TRBV9
j_gene: TRBJ1-1
d_gene: -
CDR3aa: CASSVRGGNTEAFF
CDR3nt: TGTGCCAGCAGCGTACGGGGTGGAAACACTGAAGCTTTCTTT

abundance: -
v_gene: TRBV7-9
j_gene: TRBJ1-2
d_gene: TRBD1
CDR3aa: CASSHITGQGNYGYTF
CDR3nt: TGTGCCAGCAGCCACATCACGGGACAGGGGAACTATGGCTACACCTTC

abundance: -
v_gene: TRBV7-3
j_gene: TRBJ2-2
d_gene: TRBD1
CDR3aa: CASSRQGNTGELFF
CDR3nt: TGTGCCAGCAGCCGACAGGGAAACACCGGGGAGCTGTTTTTT

abundance: -
v_gene: TRBV15
j_gene: TRBJ1-5
d_gene: TRBD1
CDR3aa: CATSALDRGRQPQHF
CDR3nt: TGTGCCACCAGCGCTTTAGACAGGGGGAGGCAGCCCCAGCATTTT

abundance: -
v_gene: TRBV18
j_gene: TRBJ1-2
d_gene: TRBD1
CDR3aa: CASSPQTLTGHGYTF
CDR3nt: TGTGCCAGCTCACCCCAAACCCTGACAGGGCATGGCTACACCTTC

abundance: -
v_gene: TRBV27
j_gene: TRBJ2-2
d_gene: -
CDR3aa: CASSSFGTNTGELFF
CDR3nt: TGTGCCAGCAGTTCATTCGGTACGAACACCGGGGAGCTGTTTTTT

abundance: -
v_gene: TRBV18
j_gene: TRBJ2-5
d_gene: TRBD1
CDR3aa: CASSLGQAGSSETQYF
CDR3nt: TGTGCCAGCTCACTCGGACAGGCAGGGAGTTCGGAGACCCAGTACTTC

abundance: -
v_gene: TRBV2
j_gene: TRBJ2-3
d_gene: TRBD2
CDR3aa: CASSPREGYTDTQYF
CDR3nt: TGTGCCAGCTCCCCAAGGGAGGGATACACAGATACGCAGTATTTT

abundance: -
v_gene: TRBV7-9
j_gene: TRBJ2-5
d_gene: TRBD1
CDR3aa: CASSPGQGRETQYF
CDR3nt: TGTGCCAGCAGCCCGGGACAGGGAAGGGAGACCCAGTACTTC

abundance: few
v_gene: TRBV4-3
j_gene: TRBJ1-2
d_gene: -
CDR3aa: CASSQVTVSNYGYTF
CDR3nt: TGCGCCAGCAGCCAAGTGACAGTTAGTAACTATGGCTACACCTTC

abundance: -
v_gene: TRBV7-3
j_gene: TRBJ2-7
d_gene: -
CDR3aa: CASSLDPTRNEQYF
CDR3nt: TGTGCCAGCAGCCTTGACCCGACAAGAAACGAGCAGTACTTC

abundance: -
v_gene: TRBV10-3
j_gene: TRBJ2-3
d_gene: TRBD2
CDR3aa: CAIKPPLAGVSNTQYF
CDR3nt: TGTGCCATCAAGCCACCCCTGGCGGGAGTTTCTAATACGCAGTATTTT

abundance: -
v_gene: TRBV15
j_gene: TRBJ2-7
d_gene: -
CDR3aa: CATSRAQTYEQYF
CDR3nt: TGTGCCACCAGCAGGGCCCAAACATACGAGCAGTACTTC

abundance: -
v_gene: TRBV5-6
j_gene: TRBJ1-6
d_gene: -
CDR3aa: CASSLVGGDYNSPLHF
CDR3nt: TGTGCCAGCAGCTTGGTGGGGGGGGACTATAATTCACCCCTCCACTTT

abundance: -
v_gene: TRBV6-5
j_gene: TRBJ2-6
d_gene: -
CDR3aa: CAAAGANVLTF
CDR3nt: TGTGCCGCGGCTGGGGCCAACGTCCTGACTTTC

abundance: -
v_gene: TRBV7-2
j_gene: TRBJ1-2
d_gene: TRBD1
CDR3aa: CASSPSVDRAHGYTF
CDR3nt: TGTGCCAGCAGCCCCAGCGTCGACAGGGCGCATGGCTACACCTTC

abundance: few
v_gene: TRBV18
j_gene: TRBJ2-3
d_gene: TRBD2
CDR3aa: CASSPYPPAGAGGDTQYF
CDR3nt: TGTGCCAGCTCACCCTATCCCCCAGCGGGGGCGGGAGGCGATACGCAGTATTTT

abundance: -
v_gene: TRBV18
j_gene: TRBJ1-2
d_gene: TRBD1
CDR3aa: CASSDRDYGYTF
CDR3nt: TGTGCCAGCTCGGACAGGGACTATGGCTACACCTTC

abundance: -
v_gene: TRBV7-3
j_gene: TRBJ2-1
d_gene: -
CDR3aa: CASSSNSRGEQFF
CDR3nt: TGTGCCAGCAGCTCAAACTCGCGCGGTGAGCAGTTCTTC

abundance: -
v_gene: TRBV30
j_gene: TRBJ1-2
d_gene: -
CDR3aa: CAWSSGRGFSGYTF
CDR3nt: TGTGCCTGGAGCTCGGGGAGGGGATTCTCTGGCTACACCTTC

abundance: -
v_gene: TRBV29-1
j_gene: TRBJ2-1
d_gene: TRBD1
CDR3aa: CSVENRGSVF
CDR3nt: TGCAGCGTTGAAAACAGGGGGTCGGTCTTC

abundance: -
v_gene: TRBV2
j_gene: TRBJ2-2
d_gene: -
CDR3aa: CASRVSRELFF
CDR3nt: TGTGCCAGCAGAGTGAGCAGGGAGCTGTTTTTT

abundance: -
v_gene: TRBV13
j_gene: TRBJ2-7
d_gene: TRBD1
CDR3aa: CASSLSGQGADEQYF
CDR3nt: TGTGCCAGCAGCCTTAGTGGACAGGGGGCGGACGAGCAGTACTTC

abundance: -
v_gene: TRBV10-3
j_gene: TRBJ1-3
d_gene: -
CDR3aa: CAIRGEAVGNTIYF
CDR3nt: TGTGCCATCAGAGGAGAAGCAGTTGGAAACACCATATATTTT